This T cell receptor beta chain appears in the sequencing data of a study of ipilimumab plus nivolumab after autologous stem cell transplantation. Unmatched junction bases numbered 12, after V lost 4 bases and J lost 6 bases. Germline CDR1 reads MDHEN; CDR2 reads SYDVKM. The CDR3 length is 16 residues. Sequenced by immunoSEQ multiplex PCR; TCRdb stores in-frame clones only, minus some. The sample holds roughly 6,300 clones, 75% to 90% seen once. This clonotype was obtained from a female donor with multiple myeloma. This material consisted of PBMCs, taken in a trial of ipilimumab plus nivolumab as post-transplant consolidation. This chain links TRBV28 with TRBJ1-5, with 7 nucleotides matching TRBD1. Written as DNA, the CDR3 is TGTGCCAGCAGTTCCCCCTGGAGGGGGCCTGTTCAGCCCCAGCATTTT. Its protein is CASSSPWRGPVQPQHF. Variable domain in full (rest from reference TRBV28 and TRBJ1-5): DVKVTQSSRYLVKRTGEKVFLECVQDMDHENMFWYRQDPGLGLRLIYFSYDVKMKEKGDIPEGYSVSREKKERFSLILESASTNQTSMYLCASSSPWRGPVQPQHFGDGTRLSIL.